This TCR beta chain came from a study of T cells in Graves' hyperthyroidism and ophthalmopathy. What was amplified from RNA transcripts were TCR beta CDR3 regions. First-round RT-PCR with HTBI primers amplified the TCR CDR3 region. TCRdb re-called the multiplex PCR reads through MiXCR, storing one row per CDR3 protein. The table lists 150,000 or so distinct CDR3 sequences, 22% of them singletons. The junction had 10 bases not matched to a gene; V was cut back by 2 bases and J by 2 bases. The CDR3 extends over 17 amino acids. CDR1 is MDHEN, CDR2 SYDVKM, per germline. Specimen: blood. The rearrangement joins TRBV28 to TRBJ2-3; 7 nucleotides agree with TRBD2. The clonotype originates from a woman aged 45-65 years with Graves' hyperthyroidism that later progressed to Graves' ophthalmopathy. CDR3 residues: CASSLNRLADNTDTQYF. The CDR3, as DNA: TGTGCCAGCAGTTTAAACCGGCTAGCGGACAACACAGATACGCAGTATTTT.